This T cell receptor beta chain was sequenced in a study of low-dose radiotherapy and immunotherapy resistance in tumors. Looking at the study overall: Per fraction, Cohort 2 was given 1 Gy every two weeks, accumulating a total of 13 Gy over 26 weeks. Each two-week cycle included intravenous cyclophosphamide 200 mg/m2, given one day before radiation and immunotherapy.

Ten or more counts support this clonotype. Specified time point: after trial treatment. Treatment indicated: LDRT plus nivolumab, ipilimumab, low-dose cyclophosphamide and aspirin (RACIN trial). The therapy administered to donors comprised nivolumab, ipilimumab, aspirin, low-dose cyclophosphamide and low-dose radiotherapy. Gene-specific TRAV and TRBV primers were used for first-strand cDNA, covering alpha and beta chains. A roughly 19-cycle PCR with a constant-region primer and V-primer adapter amplified TCRs. Following isolation, mRNA was amplified via in vitro transcription. TCRdb reanalysed the reads using MiXCR and keeps one entry per CDR3 protein. The sample records fewer than 110,000 distinct CDR3 sequences, less than 25% being singletons. The origin of this receptor is a male donor with prostate cancer. The specimen was PBMCs, collected after low-dose radiotherapy plus immunotherapy.

The CDR3 region has the DNA TGTGCCAGCAGTAACTTCTACGAGCAGTACTTC. Protein sequence: CASSNFYEQYF. The chain couples TRBV2 to TRBJ2-7; D not resolved. V lost 5 bases to trimming and J lost 3 bases, with 5 bases between them. CDR3 length: 11 residues. Germline assignment: CDR1 SNHLY and CDR2 FYNNEI.